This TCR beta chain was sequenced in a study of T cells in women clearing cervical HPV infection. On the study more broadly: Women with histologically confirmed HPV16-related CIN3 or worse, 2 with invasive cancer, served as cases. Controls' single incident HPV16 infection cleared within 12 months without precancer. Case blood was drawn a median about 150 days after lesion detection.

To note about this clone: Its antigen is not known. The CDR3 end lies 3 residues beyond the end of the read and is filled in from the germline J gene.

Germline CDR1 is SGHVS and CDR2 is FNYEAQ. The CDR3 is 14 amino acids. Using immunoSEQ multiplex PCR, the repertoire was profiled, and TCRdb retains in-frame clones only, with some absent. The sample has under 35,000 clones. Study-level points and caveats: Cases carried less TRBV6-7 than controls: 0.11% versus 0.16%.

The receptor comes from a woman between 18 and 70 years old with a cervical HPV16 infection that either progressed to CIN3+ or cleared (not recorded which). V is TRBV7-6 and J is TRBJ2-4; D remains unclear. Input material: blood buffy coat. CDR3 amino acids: CASTPSARNYGQYF. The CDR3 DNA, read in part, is TGTGCCAGCACCCCCTCGGCCCGAAACTATGGT.